This is a list of T cell receptor beta chains from one sample in a study of shared clonotypes between healthy human individuals. Assay: immunoSEQ multiplex PCR; the TCRdb copy retains only in-frame clones and omits some. The data hold about 2,200,000 clones, with about 92% observed a single time. Sequenced material: naive CD8+ T cells from PBMCs. Receptors originate from a man aged 18 to 29 in good health. Some clones in this sample may be carry-over from other donors' samples. Both conserved end residues are part of each CDR3. The order of the fields is V gene, clone size, D gene, J gene, CDR3 protein, CDR3 DNA. The D gene is left open where the match is weak. Clone size is shown for a subset of rows, as once, few, many or a class of expanded clone.

TRBV15	NA	NA	TRBJ1-1	CATSRDQRRVGTEAFF	TGTGCCACCAGCAGAGATCAACGGCGGGTGGGCACTGAAGCTTTCTTT
TRBV9	NA	NA	TRBJ2-3	CASSVITDTQYF	TGTGCCAGCAGCGTAATCACAGATACGCAGTATTTT
TRBV14	NA	NA	TRBJ1-2	CASSYGSGAHYGYTF	TGTGCCAGCAGCTATGGGTCAGGGGCCCACTATGGCTACACCTTC
TRBV7-2	NA	NA	TRBJ2-7	CASSLGGVSYEQYF	TGTGCCAGCAGCTTAGGCGGGGTCTCCTACGAGCAGTACTTC
TRBV27	NA	TRBD1	TRBJ2-7	CASSLGQGIHEQYF	TGTGCCAGCAGTTTGGGACAGGGGATCCACGAGCAGTACTTC
TRBV4-2	NA	NA	TRBJ2-7	CASRIRHYSAYEQYF	TGTGCCAGCAGGATCCGCCATTATTCGGCCTACGAGCAGTACTTC
TRBV15	NA	NA	TRBJ1-1	CATSRWTEAFF	TGTGCCACCAGCAGGTGGACTGAAGCTTTCTTT
TRBV28	NA	NA	TRBJ1-1	CASRVHVETLNTEAFF	TGTGCCAGCCGTGTCCATGTCGAGACTCTAAACACTGAAGCTTTCTTT
TRBV14	NA	NA	TRBJ1-1	CASSLGRRSEAFF	TGTGCCAGCAGCCTGGGACGCCGGAGTGAAGCTTTCTTT
TRBV11-3	NA	TRBD2	TRBJ2-1	CASSRTWLAGQKGNYNEQFF	TGTGCCAGCAGCCGTACATGGCTAGCGGGTCAGAAGGGGAATTACAATGAGCAGTTCTTC
TRBV29-1	NA	NA	TRBJ2-3	CSVGQGSADTQYF	TGCAGCGTTGGCCAGGGTAGTGCAGATACGCAGTATTTT
TRBV21-1	once	NA	TRBJ2-7	CASSKKRFGRARSYEQYF	TGTGCCAGCAGCAAAAAAAGGTTCGGGAGGGCCCGCTCCTACGAGCAGTACTTC
TRBV6-1	few	TRBD1	TRBJ1-1	CASSRPGTATTEAFF	TGTGCCAGCAGTCGCCCGGGGACAGCCACCACTGAAGCTTTCTTT
TRBV5-1	NA	NA	TRBJ2-5	CASSPLGAGETQYF	TGCGCCAGCAGCCCACTCGGGGCAGGAGAGACCCAGTACTTC
TRBV4-1	NA	NA	TRBJ2-2	CASSPSRTGELFF	TGCGCCAGCAGCCCCTCGCGGACCGGGGAGCTGTTTTTT
TRBV7-9	NA	NA	TRBJ2-1	CASSLDVSFF	TGTGCCAGCAGCTTAGACGTTTCGTTCTTC
TRBV28	NA	TRBD2	TRBJ2-1	CASSSSSLLSTSGRGEQFF	TGTGCCAGCAGTTCCTCATCTCTTTTGTCGACTAGCGGGAGGGGTGAGCAGTTCTTC
TRBV19	NA	NA	TRBJ1-1	CASSPQGRGTEAFF	TGTGCCAGTAGTCCCCAGGGCAGGGGCACTGAAGCTTTCTTT
TRBV10-3	NA	NA	TRBJ1-2	CAIGGAPGPNYGYTF	TGTGCCATCGGAGGGGCCCCAGGACCTAACTATGGCTACACCTTC
TRBV28	NA	NA	TRBJ2-1	CASSPHWDTSSYNEQFF	TGTGCCAGCAGTCCACACTGGGACACGAGCTCCTACAATGAGCAGTTCTTC
TRBV27	NA	TRBD2	TRBJ2-1	CASSQTSGINNEQFF	TGTGCCAGCAGTCAGACTAGCGGGATTAACAATGAGCAGTTCTTC
TRBV19	NA	NA	TRBJ2-1	CASSSDPYNEQFF	TGTGCCAGTAGTTCGGACCCCTACAATGAGCAGTTCTTC
TRBV13	NA	TRBD2	TRBJ2-1	CASSATGLAGGPSYNEQFF	TGTGCCAGCAGCGCAACGGGACTAGCGGGAGGGCCGTCCTACAATGAGCAGTTCTTC